In its sample, the clone carrying this T cell receptor beta chain was seen many times. The antigen remains unidentified. This specimen comes from a study of metastatic and nonmetastatic thyroid tumors. Study-level background: Repertoires from blood and tumor or nodule tissue of malignant and benign thyroid patients were compared. Overall study results and limits: Significantly higher TCR beta diversity was reportedly seen in malignant thyroid tumors than benign nodules, in blood and tumor.

TCRdb ran MiXCR on the PCR reads. The sample yields under 95,000 clones, about 9.1% seen once. Each patient went into thyroid surgery without having received any treatment. The receptor comes from a female donor with papillary thyroid cancer or a benign thyroid nodule (not recorded which). Some clones in this sample may be carry-over from other donors' samples. The specimen sequenced was blood.

The CDR3 DNA sequence: TGTGCCAGCAGCGTAGGAGGTAGCGGACGCACAGATACGCAGTATTTT. Its translation: CASSVGGSGRTDTQYF. The chain carries TRBV9 and TRBJ2-3, with D perhaps matching TRBD2 (6 bases). Trimming stripped 0 bases from V and 1 base from J, with 12 bases between. The CDR3 is made up of 16 amino acids. The V gene's germline CDR1 is SGDLS and CDR2 YYNGEE.